These 5 T cell receptor beta chains share one sample of origin, sequenced in a study of T cells in Graves' hyperthyroidism and ophthalmopathy. RNA transcripts served as the template for amplifying TCR beta CDR3 regions. With the HTBI primer set, the TCR CDR3 went through a first round of RT-PCR. MiXCR was run by TCRdb on the multiplex PCR reads, yielding one entry per CDR3 protein. The table includes 550,000 to 650,000 distinct CDR3 sequences, roughly 15% detected once. Sequencing was done on a sample of blood. The receptors were sampled from a woman between 35 and 50 years old with Graves' hyperthyroidism.

This clonotype has at least ten counts. The V and J genes are TRBV6-1 and TRBJ2-3; D gene uncertain. Trimming took off 5 bases at V and 0 bases at J, with 6 bases between the two ends. Germline V gives CDR1 MNHNS, CDR2 SASEGT. CDR3 length: 13 amino acids. In nucleotides, the CDR3 is TGTGCCAGCAGTAGCCAGAGCACAGATACGCAGTATTTT. Amino acids: CASSSQSTDTQYF.

J is TRBJ2-5 and V is TRBV27; 14 bases align to TRBD2. Trimming removed 7 bases from V and 4 bases from J; junction bases left unmatched: 5. The CDR3 has 15 residues. CDR1 is MNHEY, CDR2 SMNVEV, per germline (reference sequence). CDR3 DNA sequence: TGTGCCAGCACCTCCGGGACTAGCGGGGGAGAGACCCAGTACTTC. Translating gives CASTSGTSGGETQYF.

This clonotype was found many times. The chain combines TRBV18 with TRBJ2-1; possibly TRBD2 for D (5 bases). This CDR3 has 12 residues. With 2 bases removed from V and 12 bases from J, the gap between germline ends came to 11 bases. Per the germline V gene, CDR1 is KGHSH and CDR2 is LQKENI. As DNA, the CDR3 is TGTGCCAGCTCACCAGGAGGTCTCGGGCAGTTCTTC. This translates into CASSPGGLGQFF.

This clonotype was seen many times. In DNA, the CDR3 is TGTGCCAGCAGCTGGGGGACTACCTACGAGCAGTACTTC. This translates into CASSWGTTYEQYF. V and J are TRBV5-6 and TRBJ2-7; TRBD2 aligns across 7 bases. From germline, CDR1 is SGHDT and CDR2 YYEEEE. The CDR3 spans 13 residues. The V and J ends lost 3 bases and 2 bases, in that order; junction bases with no gene match: 2.

There are many counts of this clonotype. This chain links TRBV4-2 with TRBJ2-5; D unclear. The ends were cut back, 2 bases at V and 0 bases at J, with 10 bases in the middle. This CDR3 is built from 15 residues. From germline, CDR1 is LGHNA and CDR2 YNFKEQ. In DNA form, the CDR3 reads TGTGCCAGCAGCCAAACCCTGGGCTACCAAGAGACCCAGTACTTC. Translation: CASSQTLGYQETQYF.